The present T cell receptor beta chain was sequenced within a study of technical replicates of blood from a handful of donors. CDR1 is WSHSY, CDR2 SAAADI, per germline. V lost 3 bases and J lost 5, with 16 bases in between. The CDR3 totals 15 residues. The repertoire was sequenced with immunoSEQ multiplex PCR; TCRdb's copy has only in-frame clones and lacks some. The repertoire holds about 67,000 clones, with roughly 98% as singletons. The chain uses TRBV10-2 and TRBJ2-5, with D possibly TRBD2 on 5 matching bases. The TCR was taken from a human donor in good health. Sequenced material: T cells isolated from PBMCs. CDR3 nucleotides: TGCGCCAGCAGTGAATTGGGAATTCAGCGGGAGACCCAGTACTTC. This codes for CASSELGIQRETQYF.